These T cell receptor beta chains were read from a single sample in a study of T cells after yellow fever vaccination. TCRdb re-called the 5' RACE reads with MiXCR, one entry per CDR3 protein. This sample yields about 350,000 distinct CDR3 sequences, of which about 8.3% are seen a single time; approximately 15% belongs to the top ten. The sample here was PBMCs, taken more than 40 days after the first yellow fever vaccination. The receptors stem from a young man who received the YFV17D yellow fever vaccine. Each CDR3 is given with its conserved first and last residue. The D gene is left open where the match is weak. Clone size is shown for a subset of rows, as once, few, many or a class of expanded clone.

TRBD2	TRBV7-8	-	TRBJ2-5	16	TGTGCCAGCAGCAGCTCGGGTCTGACTAGCGACGGGACCCAGTACTTC	CASSSSGLTSDGTQYF
-	TRBV10-3	few	TRBJ1-1	15	TGTGCCATCAGAGGAGCTGACAGCATGAACACTGAAGCTTTCTTT	CAIRGADSMNTEAFF
-	TRBV20-1	few	TRBJ1-5	14	TGCAGTGCTACTGGAACGAATGGCAATCAGCCCCAGCATTTT	CSATGTNGNQPQHF
TRBD2	TRBV7-8	-	TRBJ2-1	16	TGTGCCAGCAGCCTATCTACGGGACTAGCGGGCAATGAGCAGTTCTTC	CASSLSTGLAGNEQFF
-	TRBV19	-	TRBJ1-5	15	TGTGCCAGTAGTGGAGTCGACAGCATTAATCAGCCCCAGCATTTT	CASSGVDSINQPQHF
-	TRBV6-2/TRBV6-3	-	TRBJ2-5	13	TGTGCCAGCAGTAGCTGGGGGGCGAAGATCCAGTACTTC	CASSSWGAKIQYF
-	TRBV5-6	few	TRBJ2-1	15	TGTGCCAGCAGCGACTTTGGGGTCGGTTACAATGAGCAGTTCTTC	CASSDFGVGYNEQFF
-	TRBV4-2	-	TRBJ2-2	17	TGTGCCAGCAGCCAAGATGCCGGACGGCCAAACACCGGGGAGCTGTTTTTT	CASSQDAGRPNTGELFF
-	TRBV9	-	TRBJ2-2	15	TGTGCCAGCAGCCTCCGGACGGCGAACACCGGGGAGCTGTTTTTT	CASSLRTANTGELFF
-	TRBV19	few	TRBJ1-1	15	TGTGCCAGTAGTATAGATCGAGGCCAGAACGCTGAAGCTTTCTTT	CASSIDRGQNAEAFF
-	TRBV2	few	TRBJ1-1	13	TGTGCCAGCAGTGAAGCGTTAAACACTGAAGCTTTCTTT	CASSEALNTEAFF
-	TRBV5-1	-	TRBJ1-1	13	TGCGCCAGCAGCTTGGCCACAGGGCTGGAAGCTTTCTTT	CASSLATGLEAFF
-	TRBV10-3	-	TRBJ1-1	14	TGTGCCATCAGTGAGGGTGAAAGGAACACTGAAGCTTTCTTT	CAISEGERNTEAFF
-	TRBV7-9	many	TRBJ1-4	13	TGTGCCAGCAGCTTACCGAGGGGTGAAAAACTGTTTTTT	CASSLPRGEKLFF
TRBD1	TRBV29-1	few	TRBJ2-7	12	TGCAGCGGGGGGACAGAGCCCTACGAGCAGTACTTC	CSGGTEPYEQYF
TRBD1	TRBV5-1	-	TRBJ2-5	17	TGCGCCAGCAGCCGTAAGGTCGCCGTTACAGGGGAAGAGACCCAGTACTTC	CASSRKVAVTGEETQYF
-	TRBV7-2	-	TRBJ2-3	16	TGTGCCAGCAGCTTAGCCCCCCTTCGTGGCACAGATACGCAGTATTTT	CASSLAPLRGTDTQYF
TRBD2	TRBV20-1	few	TRBJ2-3	18	TGCAGTGCCCCACTAGCGGGGGGTCTTTCAACTAGCACAGATACGCAGTATTTT	CSAPLAGGLSTSTDTQYF
-	TRBV20-1	few	TRBJ1-2	14	TGCAGTGCTAGGGACAGCCCTCTTGACTATGGCTACACCTTC	CSARDSPLDYGYTF
-	TRBV3-1	-	TRBJ2-3	20	TGTGCCAGCAGCCATGAGACAGCGACTTCCCCGGGTTCTAGCACAGATACGCAGTATTTT	CASSHETATSPGSSTDTQYF
-	TRBV7-2	many	TRBJ1-2	14	TGTGCCAGCAGCTTAGAACGGCGAACGCTTGGCTACACCTTC	CASSLERRTLGYTF
-	TRBV5-1	-	TRBJ1-1	16	TGCGCCAGCAGCTTCAAGGCGGGAGGAAGTGGAACTGAAGCTTTCTTT	CASSFKAGGSGTEAFF
-	TRBV9	few	TRBJ1-2	15	TGTGCCAGCAGCGTAGCGATGGAGGAGGGGAACGGCTACACCTTC	CASSVAMEEGNGYTF
-	TRBV5-6	few	TRBJ1-1	12	TGTGCCAGCAGCGTCTTGGGGTTGGAAGCTTTCTTT	CASSVLGLEAFF
TRBD2	TRBV20-1	-	TRBJ2-5	15	TGCAGTGCTAGTACGGCTAGCGGGGGAAAAGAGACCCAGTACTTC	CSASTASGGKETQYF
-	TRBV5-1	-	TRBJ2-5	12	TGCGCCAGCAGCTTGCCGGGGCCCTCTAGGCACTTC	CASSLPGPSRHF
TRBD1	TRBV2	many	TRBJ2-7	15	TGTGCCAGCAGTCCACAGGGGAGATCCTACGGGGAGCAGTACTTC	CASSPQGRSYGEQYF
-	TRBV7-9	many	TRBJ2-3	13	TGTGCCAGCAGCCCCAGGACCGCAGATACGCAGTATTTT	CASSPRTADTQYF
-	TRBV7-2	few	TRBJ1-6	17	TGTGCCAGCAGCTTAGCGCCGGGAGCTCGACAGAGGTCACCCCTCCACTTT	CASSLAPGARQRSPLHF
TRBD1	TRBV15	-	TRBJ2-3	15	TGTGCCACCAGCAGTGCCGGGACAGGACCAGATACGCAGTATTTT	CATSSAGTGPDTQYF
TRBD2	TRBV5-5	-	TRBJ2-5	14	TGTGCCAGCAGCTTGTCACTAGCGGAAGAGACCCAGTACTTC	CASSLSLAEETQYF
TRBD1	TRBV5-1	-	TRBJ2-5	16	TGCGTCAGCAGCCATTACCGATCGGACAGGGGAGAGACCCAGTACTTC	CVSSHYRSDRGETQYF
-	TRBV3-1	-	TRBJ2-1	15	TGTGCCAGCAGCCAAGCCCAGCGGACTTACAATGAGCAGTTCTTC	CASSQAQRTYNEQFF
TRBD1	TRBV5-1	-	TRBJ1-1	16	TGCGCCAGCAGCCCCGGGACAGGAGCTATGAACACTGAAGCTTTCTTT	CASSPGTGAMNTEAFF
-	TRBV29-1	-	TRBJ2-1	15	TGCAGCGCCCTGGGGGGGCATGACTCCTACAATGAGCAGTTCTTC	CSALGGHDSYNEQFF
-	TRBV7-8	-	TRBJ1-1	14	TGTGCCAGCAGCCTTCGGGAACAGAACACTGAAGCTTTCTTT	CASSLREQNTEAFF
-	TRBV9	-	TRBJ2-7	15	TGTGCCAGCAGCGTTACAGGACTTAGCTCCTACGAGCAGTACTTC	CASSVTGLSSYEQYF
-	TRBV5-1	few	TRBJ2-2	15	TGCGCCAGCCAAGATCGGGCAGGGATCACCGGGGAGCTGTTTTTT	CASQDRAGITGELFF
-	TRBV7-9	-	TRBJ2-1	15	TGTGCCAGCAGGGAAGCCCGGCCAGGGGGGAATGAGCAGTTCTTC	CASREARPGGNEQFF
TRBD1	TRBV30	-	TRBJ2-3	15	TGTGCCTGGAACCCAGGGACAGGGGCTGCAGATACGCAGTATTTT	CAWNPGTGAADTQYF
-	TRBV5-1	many	TRBJ2-7	16	TGCGCCAGCAGCTGGACTGACAGCGCACCTTTCTACGAGCAGTACTTC	CASSWTDSAPFYEQYF
-	TRBV6-1	-	TRBJ1-1	14	TGTGCCAGCACCCAATGGGGGGGGAGCACTGAAGCTTTCTTT	CASTQWGGSTEAFF
TRBD2	TRBV7-9	few	TRBJ2-2	14	TGTGCCAGCAGCGGACTAGCTTTGACCGGGGAGCTGTTTTTT	CASSGLALTGELFF
TRBD2	TRBV6-2/TRBV6-3	-	TRBJ2-7	15	TGTGCCAGCAGACCACTAGCGGGGGATCCCTCCGAGCAGTACTTC	CASRPLAGDPSEQYF
TRBD2	TRBV7-4	few	TRBJ2-1	16	TGTGCCAGCAGCTTAGTTGGTAGCGGGGGGGACAATGAGCAGTTCTTC	CASSLVGSGGDNEQFF
-	TRBV13	few	TRBJ2-2	17	TGTGCCAGCAGCTCCCGACAGGATCCCAAAACTCCCGGGGAGCTGTTTTTT	CASSSRQDPKTPGELFF
-	TRBV7-9	many	TRBJ1-2	13	TGTGCCAGCAGCCGTACAGAGAACTATGGCTACACCTTC	CASSRTENYGYTF
-	TRBV20-1	-	TRBJ1-1	12	TGCAGTGCTAGAGATCCGGGTACTGAAGCTTTCTTT	CSARDPGTEAFF
-	TRBV20-1	-	TRBJ2-4	13	TGCAGTGCGAAGAAATGGGCCAAAAACATTCAGTACTTC	CSAKKWAKNIQYF
TRBD1	TRBV7-2	-	TRBJ1-2	15	TGTGCCAGCAGCCTAAACAGGGGGCGGTCGGATGGCTACACCTTC	CASSLNRGRSDGYTF
TRBD2	TRBV5-1	few	TRBJ2-3	16	TGCGCCAGCAGCTTGGACCTAGCGGGGGGCACAGATACGCAGTATTTT	CASSLDLAGGTDTQYF
TRBD1	TRBV24-1	-	TRBJ2-1	17	TGTGCCACCAGTGATCTACCCGGGACAGGGGGCTGGGATGAGCAGTTCTTC	CATSDLPGTGGWDEQFF
-	TRBV20-1	few	TRBJ1-2	13	TGCAGTGCTGGCCACAGGGAACACTATGGCTACACCTTC	CSAGHREHYGYTF
-	TRBV2	-	TRBJ1-1	13	TGTGCCAGCAGTGAATCGGTTTGGACTGAAGCTTTCTTT	CASSESVWTEAFF